A selection of T cell receptor beta chains follows, all from one sample in a study of CD8 T cells in Susac syndrome. TCRdb re-analysed the immunoSEQ multiplex PCR reads in MiXCR, keeping a single row per CDR3 protein. The data hold around 77,000 distinct CDR3 sequences, with just over 95% observed a single time. The specimen was CD4+ T cells from PBMCs. These receptors were collected from a human donor with multiple sclerosis. Both conserved end residues are part of each CDR3. The D gene is left open where the match is weak. Expanded clones get a size class; other rows say once, few or many, or leave the size out.

>TRBV5-1|TRBJ2-1|TRBD2|.
CASSLYSGEAYNEQFF
TGCGCCAGCAGCTTATACAGCGGGGAAGCCTACAATGAGCAGTTCTTC
>TRBV20-1|TRBJ2-1|.|.
CSARVTQGLGLSSYNEQFF
TGCAGTGCTAGGGTAACTCAGGGGCTGGGTCTTAGTTCCTACAATGAGCAGTTCTTC
>TRBV4-2|TRBJ2-5|TRBD2|.
CASSQDTGLAGHPTGETQYF
TGTGCCAGCAGCCAAGATACTGGACTAGCGGGACATCCGACCGGGGAGACCCAGTACTTC
>TRBV7-9|TRBJ1-1|.|.
CASSLAGGIAEAFF
TGTGCCAGCAGCTTAGCAGGAGGGATCGCTGAAGCTTTCTTT
>TRBV20-1|TRBJ2-7|TRBD2|.
CSAGTSGGVEQYF
TGCAGTGCAGGGACTAGCGGGGGAGTCGAGCAGTACTTC
>TRBV12-3/TRBV12-4|TRBJ2-6|.|.
CASSFSGANVLTF
TGTGCCAGCAGTTTTAGTGGGGCCAACGTCCTGACTTTC
>TRBV25-1|TRBJ2-5|TRBD2|.
CASSELGLAGPQYF
TGTGCCAGCAGTGAACTGGGGTTAGCGGGGCCCCAGTACTTC
>TRBV29-1|TRBJ2-3|.|once
CSVSQGSTDTQYF
TGCAGCGTTTCCCAGGGGAGCACAGATACGCAGTATTTT
>TRBV7-2|TRBJ2-5|TRBD2|.
CASSYGLAGGLGETQYF
TGTGCCAGCAGCTATGGACTAGCGGGGGGGCTGGGAGAGACCCAGTACTTC
>TRBV28|TRBJ2-3|.|.
CASSPRTGTDTQYF
TGTGCCAGCAGTCCCCGGACAGGCACAGATACGCAGTATTTT
>TRBV7-2|TRBJ2-5|TRBD2|.
CASSFSDSGKTQYF
TGTGCCAGCAGCTTCTCAGACAGCGGGAAGACCCAGTACTTC
>TRBV30|TRBJ2-2|.|.
CAWSVRRGTGELFF
TGTGCCTGGAGTGTACGGCGGGGTACCGGGGAGCTGTTTTTT
>TRBV20-1|TRBJ2-3|TRBD2|.
CSASRTGGPADTQYF
TGCAGTGCTAGTCGGACGGGGGGGCCAGCAGATACGCAGTATTTT
>TRBV5-4|TRBJ2-5|TRBD1|once
CASSPGTGFETQYF
TGTGCCAGCAGCCCCGGGACAGGGTTTGAGACCCAGTACTTC
>TRBV29-1|TRBJ1-1|.|.
CSGRDRFMNTEAFF
TGCAGCGGCCGGGACCGCTTCATGAACACTGAAGCTTTCTTT
>TRBV20-1|TRBJ2-1|.|.
CSASRGERGEQFF
TGCAGTGCTAGTCGTGGGGAAAGGGGTGAGCAGTTCTTC
>TRBV7-2|TRBJ2-3|.|few
CASSPLGGVGRDTQYF
TGTGCCAGCAGCCCACTGGGCGGGGTAGGAAGGGATACGCAGTATTTT
>TRBV29-1|TRBJ1-1|.|.
CSVGGGAMQNTEAFF
TGCAGCGTTGGTGGGGGGGCGATGCAGAACACTGAAGCTTTCTTT
>TRBV7-9|TRBJ2-1|.|.
CASSSQVNNEQFF
TGTGCCAGCAGCTCCCAGGTCAACAATGAGCAGTTCTTC
>TRBV27|TRBJ2-2|.|.
CASSPQGPLDTGELFF
TGTGCCAGCAGTCCCCAGGGACCACTGGACACCGGGGAGCTGTTTTTT
>TRBV7-2|TRBJ1-6|.|once
CASSPRAAATNSPLHF
TGTGCCAGCAGCCCGCGGGCGGCAGCCACCAATTCACCCCTCCACTTT
>TRBV6-1|TRBJ1-1|.|.
CASSKRSWGVGRGDTEAFF
TGTGCCAGCAGCAAACGAAGTTGGGGGGTCGGCCGAGGGGACACTGAAGCTTTCTTT
>TRBV11-2|TRBJ2-1|.|.
CASSYLRWGRYNEQFF
TGTGCCAGCAGCTACCTGAGGTGGGGGAGATACAATGAGCAGTTCTTC
>TRBV9|TRBJ2-7|TRBD2|.
CASSVETSWGEQYF
TGTGCCAGCAGCGTAGAGACTAGCTGGGGCGAGCAGTACTTC
>TRBV5-1|TRBJ2-3|.|.
CASSLEPSASTDTQYF
TGCGCCAGCAGCTTGGAACCTAGCGCTAGCACAGATACGCAGTATTTT
>TRBV4-2|TRBJ2-2|.|.
CASSRTGREDTGELFF
TGTGCCAGCAGCCGCACGGGACGCGAAGACACCGGGGAGCTGTTTTTT
>TRBV10-3|TRBJ2-7|TRBD1|.
CAISEGTGGYEQYF
TGTGCCATCAGTGAGGGGACAGGGGGCTACGAGCAGTACTTC
>TRBV29-1|TRBJ1-2|.|.
CSVEDRSSYGYSF
TGCAGCGTTGAAGACAGATCCAGCTATGGCTACTCCTTC
>TRBV24-1|TRBJ2-3|TRBD2|.
CATSDPTPGLAGSTDTQYF
TGTGCCACCAGTGACCCCACCCCGGGACTAGCGGGTAGCACAGATACGCAGTATTTT
>TRBV6-5|TRBJ1-1|.|.
CASSYSGGGLNTEAFF
TGTGCCAGCAGTTACTCGGGGGGAGGTTTGAACACTGAAGCTTTCTTT
>TRBV4-3|TRBJ1-2|.|.
CASSPFEGAPYGYTF
TGCGCCAGCAGCCCATTCGAAGGGGCCCCCTATGGCTACACCTTC
>TRBV20-1|TRBJ2-5|.|.
CSARVETQYF
TGCAGTGCTAGAGTGGAGACCCAGTACTTC
>TRBV5-1|TRBJ2-7|.|.
CASRKTGSYEQYF
TGCGCCAGCAGGAAGACAGGCTCCTACGAGCAGTACTTC
>TRBV29-1|TRBJ2-3|.|.
CSALRGSSTDTQYF
TGCAGCGCCCTGAGGGGGTCTAGCACAGATACGCAGTATTTT
>TRBV7-2|TRBJ2-5|TRBD2|.
CASSLGLAGGETQYF
TGTGCCAGCAGCTTAGGGCTAGCGGGTGGAGAGACCCAGTACTTC
>TRBV29-1|TRBJ1-1|.|.
CSAIMNTEAFF
TGCAGCGCCATCATGAACACTGAAGCTTTCTTT
>TRBV29-1|TRBJ2-6|.|once
CSVSGGGSGANILTF
TGCAGCGTTTCCGGAGGAGGGTCTGGGGCCAACATCCTGACTTTC
>TRBV20-1|TRBJ1-6|.|.
CSASYPGGAKNSPLHF
TGCAGTGCTAGTTACCCCGGGGGGGCAAAGAATTCACCCCTCCACTTT
>TRBV18|TRBJ1-5|.|.
CASSPLEGDQPQHF
TGTGCCAGCTCACCTTTGGAGGGAGATCAGCCCCAGCATTTT
>TRBV28|TRBJ1-2|.|.
CASSSLGERVYGYTF
TGTGCCAGCAGTTCCCTAGGGGAGAGGGTTTATGGCTACACCTTC
>TRBV2|TRBJ2-6|TRBD1|.
CASRGGQGNSGANVLTF
TGTGCCAGCAGGGGGGGACAGGGTAACTCTGGGGCCAACGTCCTGACTTTC
>TRBV7-9|TRBJ1-2|.|.
CASSLGRAAHGYTF
TGTGCCAGCAGCTTAGGAAGGGCAGCCCATGGCTACACCTTC
>TRBV9|TRBJ2-5|.|.
CASSVVGVPQETQYF
TGTGCCAGCAGCGTAGTTGGAGTCCCCCAAGAGACCCAGTACTTC
>TRBV29-1|TRBJ1-1|.|.
CSVGKRISNTEAFF
TGCAGCGTTGGGAAAAGGATATCGAACACTGAAGCTTTCTTT
>TRBV11-3|TRBJ2-7|.|once
CASSSGTPEIEQYF
TGTGCCAGCAGCTCCGGGACTCCTGAGATCGAGCAGTACTTC
>TRBV24-1|TRBJ2-7|.|.
CATTGGTYF
TGTGCCACCACCGGGGGTACGTACTTC
>TRBV20-1|TRBJ2-7|.|.
CSARGPGSNYEQYF
TGCAGTGCTAGGGGTCCGGGGAGTAATTACGAGCAGTACTTC